Listed below are T cell receptor beta chains from one sample, sequenced in a study of T cells in Graves' hyperthyroidism and ophthalmopathy. TCRdb independently ran MiXCR on the multiplex PCR reads; one entry per CDR3 protein. The data hold a few hundred thousand distinct CDR3 sequences, with around a quarter observed a single time. The source material was blood. These receptors were obtained from a middle-aged man with Graves' hyperthyroidism. CDR3s include the opening cysteine and the closing phenylalanine or tryptophan. A D gene is named only where the DNA matches it firmly. Where a row states a size, it is once, few, many or the class of an expanded clone; other rows omit it.

clone size: .; D gene: .; J gene: TRBJ2-2; V gene: TRBV11-2; CDR3 DNA: TGTGCCAGCAGCTCCCGCCAATATCGCGGGGAGCTGTTTTTT; CDR3 protein: CASSSRQYRGELFF
clone size: .; D gene: TRBD1; J gene: TRBJ2-5; V gene: TRBV18; CDR3 DNA: TGTGCCAGCTCACCGGGACAGGCGGGGACCCAGTACTTC; CDR3 protein: CASSPGQAGTQYF
clone size: few; D gene: .; J gene: TRBJ2-3; V gene: TRBV15; CDR3 DNA: TGTGCCACCAGCAGAGGTACCCTTCGTCCAGATACGCAGTATTTT; CDR3 protein: CATSRGTLRPDTQYF
clone size: few; D gene: TRBD1; J gene: TRBJ1-1; V gene: TRBV19; CDR3 DNA: TGTGCCAGTAGTTCTCGACAGGGAAGTACTTTCTTT; CDR3 protein: CASSSRQGSTFF
clone size: .; D gene: TRBD1; J gene: TRBJ2-2; V gene: TRBV7-9; CDR3 DNA: TGTGCCAGCAGCTTATGGGACAGGGGGACCGGGGAGCTGTTTTTT; CDR3 protein: CASSLWDRGTGELFF
clone size: few; D gene: .; J gene: TRBJ2-1; V gene: TRBV7-9; CDR3 DNA: TGTGCCAGCAGCTTAGCCCAGGGGGGATCCTACAATGAGCAGTTCTTC; CDR3 protein: CASSLAQGGSYNEQFF
clone size: many; D gene: .; J gene: TRBJ2-2; V gene: TRBV11-3; CDR3 DNA: TGTGCCAGCATAGCGGAGAACACCGGGGAGCTGTTTTTT; CDR3 protein: CASIAENTGELFF
clone size: .; D gene: TRBD1; J gene: TRBJ2-7; V gene: TRBV19; CDR3 DNA: TGTGCCAGTAGAGGGACAGTATCAGGCCCCTACGAGCAGTACTTC; CDR3 protein: CASRGTVSGPYEQYF
clone size: many; D gene: TRBD2; J gene: TRBJ2-7; V gene: TRBV2; CDR3 DNA: TGTGCCAGCAGGAAAGGACTAGCGGGATCCTACGAGCAGTACTTC; CDR3 protein: CASRKGLAGSYEQYF
clone size: many; D gene: .; J gene: TRBJ2-1; V gene: TRBV27; CDR3 DNA: TGTGCCAGCAGTTTATGGGGGGTTGAGCAGTTCTTC; CDR3 protein: CASSLWGVEQFF
clone size: few; D gene: TRBD1; J gene: TRBJ2-7; V gene: TRBV3-1; CDR3 DNA: TGTGCCAGCAGTGGGACAGGGGGCTTCTACGAGCAGTACTTC; CDR3 protein: CASSGTGGFYEQYF
clone size: .; D gene: .; J gene: TRBJ2-7; V gene: TRBV12-3/TRBV12-4; CDR3 DNA: TGTGCCAGCAGTTTAGCGGGTGGAATCGAGCAGTACTTC; CDR3 protein: CASSLAGGIEQYF
clone size: .; D gene: .; J gene: TRBJ2-2; V gene: TRBV20-1; CDR3 DNA: TGCAGTGCTTCGTCTAGTGTTCCCGGGGAGCTGTTTTTT; CDR3 protein: CSASSSVPGELFF
clone size: .; D gene: .; J gene: TRBJ1-2; V gene: TRBV24-1; CDR3 DNA: TGTGCCCCCCGGATTCAAAACTATGGCTACACCTTC; CDR3 protein: CAPRIQNYGYTF
clone size: few; D gene: TRBD1; J gene: TRBJ1-4; V gene: TRBV3-1; CDR3 DNA: TGTGCCAGCAGAGGGACAGGGCTTCGCAATGAAAAACTGTTTTTT; CDR3 protein: CASRGTGLRNEKLFF
clone size: .; D gene: .; J gene: TRBJ1-3; V gene: TRBV19; CDR3 DNA: TGTGCCAGTAGTAAGAAGGATCCAGGAGCGAGCTCTGGAAACACCATATATTTT; CDR3 protein: CASSKKDPGASSGNTIYF
clone size: .; D gene: .; J gene: TRBJ1-5; V gene: TRBV6-1; CDR3 DNA: TGTGCCAGCAGTGAAAGTGGACAATTATCCCAGCATTTT; CDR3 protein: CASSESGQLSQHF
clone size: .; D gene: .; J gene: TRBJ2-5; V gene: TRBV6-1; CDR3 DNA: TGTGCCAGCAGTAGCTCTGAGGTCGCCCAGTACTTC; CDR3 protein: CASSSSEVAQYF
clone size: .; D gene: .; J gene: TRBJ2-2; V gene: TRBV3-1; CDR3 DNA: TGTGCCAGCAGCCTCAGTCACACCGGGGAGCTGTTTTTT; CDR3 protein: CASSLSHTGELFF
clone size: many; D gene: .; J gene: TRBJ1-1; V gene: TRBV7-3; CDR3 DNA: TGTGCCAGCAGCTTTATAGGGAATTCTGAAGCTTTCTTT; CDR3 protein: CASSFIGNSEAFF
clone size: .; D gene: .; J gene: TRBJ1-2; V gene: TRBV19; CDR3 DNA: TGTGCCAGTACCCCCCAGAGGGGCGCTAACTATGGCTACACCTTC; CDR3 protein: CASTPQRGANYGYTF
clone size: .; D gene: .; J gene: TRBJ2-1; V gene: TRBV5-1; CDR3 DNA: TGCGCCAGCAGCTTTACGAGGAGGGGGAGCAATGAGCAGTTCTTC; CDR3 protein: CASSFTRRGSNEQFF
clone size: .; D gene: .; J gene: TRBJ2-7; V gene: TRBV15; CDR3 DNA: TGTGCCACCAGCAGAGGCCAGGGCTCCTACGAGCAGTACTTC; CDR3 protein: CATSRGQGSYEQYF
clone size: few; D gene: .; J gene: TRBJ2-1; V gene: TRBV30; CDR3 DNA: TGTGCCTGGAATAAGGGGAATGAGCAGTTCTTC; CDR3 protein: CAWNKGNEQFF
clone size: few; D gene: TRBD2; J gene: TRBJ2-3; V gene: TRBV12-3/TRBV12-4; CDR3 DNA: TGTGCCAGCAGTTCCCGCGGGTTCGCTAGCGGCTCCGATACGCAGTATTTT; CDR3 protein: CASSSRGFASGSDTQYF
clone size: .; D gene: .; J gene: TRBJ2-2; V gene: TRBV27; CDR3 DNA: TGTGCCAGCAGTCTACTGGAGGGGTCCGGGGAGCTGTTTTTT; CDR3 protein: CASSLLEGSGELFF
clone size: .; D gene: .; J gene: TRBJ2-1; V gene: TRBV18; CDR3 DNA: TGTGCCAGCTCACCAGGAGCAGCGAGAGGGATCAATGAGCAGTTCTTC; CDR3 protein: CASSPGAARGINEQFF
clone size: few; D gene: TRBD1; J gene: TRBJ1-1; V gene: TRBV29-1; CDR3 DNA: TGCAGCGCGGACAGGGGGCGACGGAACACTGAAGCTTTCTTT; CDR3 protein: CSADRGRRNTEAFF
clone size: .; D gene: TRBD1; J gene: TRBJ2-1; V gene: TRBV15; CDR3 DNA: TGTGCCACCAGCAGAGTCCGGGACAGGGCTCCCAATGAGCAGTTCTTC; CDR3 protein: CATSRVRDRAPNEQFF
clone size: .; D gene: .; J gene: TRBJ2-2; V gene: TRBV6-5; CDR3 DNA: TGTGCCAGCAGTTACGAGGGGGCGAACACCGGGGAGCTGTTTTTT; CDR3 protein: CASSYEGANTGELFF
clone size: few; D gene: .; J gene: TRBJ2-3; V gene: TRBV24-1; CDR3 DNA: TGTGCCACCAAACGGGGAAGCACAGATACGCAGTATTTT; CDR3 protein: CATKRGSTDTQYF
clone size: .; D gene: TRBD1; J gene: TRBJ1-1; V gene: TRBV28; CDR3 DNA: TGTGCCAGCAAAGACAGGGGGGACACTGAAGCTTTCTTT; CDR3 protein: CASKDRGDTEAFF
clone size: few; D gene: TRBD2; J gene: TRBJ2-7; V gene: TRBV20-1; CDR3 DNA: TGCAGTGCGAAAAGACTAGCGGATCCCTACGAGCAGTACTTC; CDR3 protein: CSAKRLADPYEQYF
clone size: .; D gene: .; J gene: TRBJ2-1; V gene: TRBV28; CDR3 DNA: TGTGCCAGCAGTGCCCTCCCGGGGAGCTCCTACAATGAGCAGTTCTTC; CDR3 protein: CASSALPGSSYNEQFF
clone size: few; D gene: .; J gene: TRBJ1-2; V gene: TRBV6-2/TRBV6-3; CDR3 DNA: TGTGCCGCATCGGGGGAGGAGAGCTATGGCTACACCTTC; CDR3 protein: CAASGEESYGYTF
clone size: few; D gene: .; J gene: TRBJ2-3; V gene: TRBV5-1; CDR3 DNA: TGCGCCAGCGTACTCGGGGGAGGCACAGATACGCAGTATTTT; CDR3 protein: CASVLGGGTDTQYF
clone size: few; D gene: TRBD1; J gene: TRBJ1-1; V gene: TRBV20-1; CDR3 DNA: TGCAGTGCAGCGGGACAGACTGAAGCTTTCTTT; CDR3 protein: CSAAGQTEAFF
clone size: many; D gene: .; J gene: TRBJ2-3; V gene: TRBV28; CDR3 DNA: TGTGTATCGGGAGCAGATACGCAGTATTTT; CDR3 protein: CVSGADTQYF
clone size: few; D gene: .; J gene: TRBJ2-7; V gene: TRBV20-1; CDR3 DNA: TGCAGTGCCCTCAGTACAGGGATGAAGTCGAAGCAGTACTTC; CDR3 protein: CSALSTGMKSKQYF
clone size: many; D gene: .; J gene: TRBJ2-1; V gene: TRBV2; CDR3 DNA: TGTGCCAGCAGTCATCCCAAGCTGGAAGGCAATGAGCAGTTCTTC; CDR3 protein: CASSHPKLEGNEQFF
clone size: .; D gene: .; J gene: TRBJ2-1; V gene: TRBV7-2; CDR3 DNA: TGCGCCAGCACCCCCCGTCGGGTGGATGAGCAGTTCTTC; CDR3 protein: CASTPRRVDEQFF
clone size: .; D gene: .; J gene: TRBJ2-7; V gene: TRBV25-1; CDR3 DNA: TGTGCCAGCAGTGATCGGACAAGGGCACCCGACGAGCAGTACTTC; CDR3 protein: CASSDRTRAPDEQYF
clone size: few; D gene: .; J gene: TRBJ2-1; V gene: TRBV20-1; CDR3 DNA: TGCAGTGCTAGAGATATAGGCGTCAATGAGCAGTTCTTC; CDR3 protein: CSARDIGVNEQFF
clone size: .; D gene: TRBD1; J gene: TRBJ1-2; V gene: TRBV2; CDR3 DNA: TGTGCCTCAAGGACAGGGGGCATTTCTAACTATGGCTACACCTTC; CDR3 protein: CASRTGGISNYGYTF
clone size: few; D gene: TRBD2; J gene: TRBJ2-7; V gene: TRBV7-9; CDR3 DNA: TGTGCCAGCAGCTTCCTTGGGACTAGCGGGCTCTACGAGCAGTACTTC; CDR3 protein: CASSFLGTSGLYEQYF
clone size: .; D gene: TRBD2; J gene: TRBJ2-7; V gene: TRBV24-1; CDR3 DNA: TGTGCCACCAGTGATCGGGACAGGGAGACTAGCGGGGTTACCTACGAGCAGTACTTC; CDR3 protein: CATSDRDRETSGVTYEQYF
clone size: .; D gene: .; J gene: TRBJ2-7; V gene: TRBV11-3; CDR3 DNA: TGTGCCAGCAGCTCTTCCGAGGGGGAGGCGCCCTACGAGCAGTACTTC; CDR3 protein: CASSSSEGEAPYEQYF
clone size: few; D gene: TRBD2; J gene: TRBJ2-1; V gene: TRBV12-5; CDR3 DNA: TGTGCTAGTGGTTTGGGTACGGGACTAGCGGCCAATGAGCAGTTCTTC; CDR3 protein: CASGLGTGLAANEQFF
clone size: many; D gene: TRBD2; J gene: TRBJ2-1; V gene: TRBV20-1; CDR3 DNA: TGCAGTGCTAGATGGGGACTAGCGGGAGACCATGAGCAGTTCTTC; CDR3 protein: CSARWGLAGDHEQFF
clone size: many; D gene: TRBD2; J gene: TRBJ2-2; V gene: TRBV28; CDR3 DNA: TGTGCCAGCAGTTTCCTAGCGGGAGGGAACACCGGGGAGCTGTTTTTT; CDR3 protein: CASSFLAGGNTGELFF
clone size: .; D gene: TRBD1; J gene: TRBJ2-2; V gene: TRBV18; CDR3 DNA: TGTGCCAGCTCACCCTTTGGACAGGGATTCACCGGGGAGCTGTTTTTT; CDR3 protein: CASSPFGQGFTGELFF